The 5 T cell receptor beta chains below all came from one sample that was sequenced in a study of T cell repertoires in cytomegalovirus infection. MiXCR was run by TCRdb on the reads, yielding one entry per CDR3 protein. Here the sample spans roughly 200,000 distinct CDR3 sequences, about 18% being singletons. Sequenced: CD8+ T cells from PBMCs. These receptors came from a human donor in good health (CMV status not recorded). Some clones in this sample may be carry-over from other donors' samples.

The CDR3: CASSPGGNLRNTF. The CDR3 DNA follows: TGTGCCAGCAGCCCAGGCGGAAATCTAAGGAACACCTTC. This sequence joins TRBV12-3 or TRBV12-4 and TRBJ1-2, with D unclear. V was pared by 6 bases and J by 12 bases, with 20 bases between. There are 13 residues in the CDR3.

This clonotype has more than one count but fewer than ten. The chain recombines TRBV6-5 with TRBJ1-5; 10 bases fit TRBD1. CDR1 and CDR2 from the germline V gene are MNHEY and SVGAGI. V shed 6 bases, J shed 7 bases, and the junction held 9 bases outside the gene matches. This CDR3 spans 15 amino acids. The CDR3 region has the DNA TGTGCCAGCAGGTCCGGACAGGGGGGTAGGCAGCCCCAGCATTTT. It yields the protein CASRSGQGGRQPQHF.

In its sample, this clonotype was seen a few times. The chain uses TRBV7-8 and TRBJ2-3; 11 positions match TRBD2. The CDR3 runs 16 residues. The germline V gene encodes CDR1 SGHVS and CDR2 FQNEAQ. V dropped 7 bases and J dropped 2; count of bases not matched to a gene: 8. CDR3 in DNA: TGTGCCAGCACCCCCCGACTAGCGGGAATCACAGATACGCAGTATTTT. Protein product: CASTPRLAGITDTQYF. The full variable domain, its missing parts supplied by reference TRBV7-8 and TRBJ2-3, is GAGVSQSPRYKVAKRGQDVALRCDPISGHVSLFWYQQALGQGPEFLTYFQNEAQLDKSGLPSDRFFAERPEGSVSTLKIQRTQQEDSAVYLCASTPRLAGITDTQYFGPGTRLTVL.

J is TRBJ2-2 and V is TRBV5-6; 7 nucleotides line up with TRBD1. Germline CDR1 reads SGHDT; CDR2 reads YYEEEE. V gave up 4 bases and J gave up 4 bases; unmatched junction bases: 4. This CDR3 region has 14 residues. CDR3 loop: CASSQTGSTGELFF. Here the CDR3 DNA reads TGTGCCAGCAGCCAGACAGGGAGCACCGGGGAGCTGTTTTTT. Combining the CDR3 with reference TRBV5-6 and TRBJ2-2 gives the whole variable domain DAGVTQSPTHLIKTRGQQVTLRCSPKSGHDTVSWYQQALGQGPQFIFQYYEEEERQRGNFPDRFSGHQFPNYSSELNVNALLLGDSALYLCASSQTGSTGELFFGEGSRLTVL.

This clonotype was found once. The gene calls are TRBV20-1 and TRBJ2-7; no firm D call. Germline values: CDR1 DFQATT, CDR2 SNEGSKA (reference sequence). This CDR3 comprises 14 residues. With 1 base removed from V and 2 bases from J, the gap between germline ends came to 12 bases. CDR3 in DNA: TGCAGTGCTAGAGCCCTCTCGGAAACCTACGAGCAGTACTTC. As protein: CSARALSETYEQYF.